Following are 8 T cell receptor beta chains from one sample sequenced in a study of T-cell reconstitution after alpha-beta-depleted transplantation in children. The authors prepared the TCRbeta library with unique molecular identifiers. MiXCR was run by TCRdb on the PCR reads, yielding one entry per CDR3 protein. The table lists hundreds of thousands of distinct CDR3 sequences, about 12% of them singletons, with about 2.4% in the top ten. The sequencing here drew on PBMCs from the stem cell graft donor, taken from the stem cell graft. These receptor sequences come from a human donor who donated a stem cell graft to a child with acute lymphoblastic leukemia.

This clonotype showed up many times. V gene TRBV2 combines with J gene TRBJ2-5, with D uncertain. CDR1 is SNHLY and CDR2 is FYNNEI in the germline V gene. V was clipped by 5 bases and J by 4 bases, with 17 bases between them. The CDR3 runs to 15 residues. CDR3 nucleotide sequence: TGTGCCAGCAGTTTTTCGGAATCCAGGATAGAGACCCAGTACTTC. Residues: CASSFSESRIETQYF.

The table lists this clonotype with many counts. J is TRBJ1-2 and V is TRBV9; a possible D gene is TRBD1 (5 bases). This CDR3 has 14 amino acids. Trimming took off 3 bases at V and 1 base at J, with 10 bases between the two ends. Germline CDR1 and CDR2: SGDLS and YYNGEE. CDR3 coding DNA: TGTGCCAGCAGCGAAGGGGTCCTTAACTATGGCTACACCTTC. Translation gives CASSEGVLNYGYTF.

At least ten counts were recorded for this clonotype. The rearrangement links TRBV5-1 to TRBJ1-1, with a weak D call TRBD1 (6 bases). This CDR3 contains 14 residues. Between the trimmed V and J ends, which lost 1 base and 1 base, there was a span of 8 bases. Per germline, CDR1 SGHRS and CDR2 YFSETQ. CDR3 region: CASSLRGANTEAFF. CDR3 coding DNA: TGCGCCAGCAGCTTGAGGGGGGCGAACACTGAAGCTTTCTTT.

V usage is TRBV6-2 or TRBV6-3 and J usage is TRBJ2-5; the D gene could be TRBD1 or TRBD2 (6 bases each). This CDR3 contains 16 residues. Germline V gene data show CDR1 as MNHEY and CDR2 as SVGEGT. V lost 0 bases and J lost 1, with 12 bases in between. As DNA, the CDR3 is TGTGCCAGCAGTTACTCATGGGGGGCCTTCCAAGAGACCCAGTACTTC. Translation: CASSYSWGAFQETQYF.

This clonotype was counted ten times or more. The chain links TRBV7-9 to TRBJ1-1; D unclear. The germline V gene encodes CDR1 SEHNR and CDR2 FQNEAQ (reference sequence). With 11 bases removed from V and 3 bases from J, the gap between germline ends came to 16 bases. The CDR3 runs 13 residues. CDR3 sequence: CAAPSPYDTEAFF. CDR3 bases: TGTGCCGCCCCTTCCCCTTATGACACTGAAGCTTTCTTT.

This clonotype was observed at least ten times. V gene TRBV27 combines with J gene TRBJ2-4, with D possibly called TRBD1 or TRBD2 (6 bases each). Trimming cost V 2 bases and J 10 bases, with 18 bases left between them. The germline CDR1 and CDR2 sequences are MNHEY and SMNVEV (reference sequence). The CDR3 sequence is 15 residues long. The CDR3 nucleotides read TGTGCCAGCAGTTTAAGGAGGGGGGACACGCAAATTCAGTACTTC. Translating it yields CASSLRRGDTQIQYF.

In its sample, this clonotype was seen many times. The rearrangement uses TRBV7-2 and TRBJ1-4; D unclear. Trimming shortened V by 2 bases and J by 7 bases, and 14 bases separated the two germline ends. Germline CDR1 and CDR2: SGHTA and FQGNSA. This CDR3 contains 15 residues. CDR3 residues: CASSLSIRAGEKLFF. In DNA form, the CDR3 reads TGTGCCAGCAGCTTATCCATCCGGGCGGGTGAAAAACTGTTTTTT.

The sample holds a few counts of this clonotype. J is TRBJ2-4 and V is TRBV6-2 or TRBV6-3, with D unclear. V dropped 5 bases and J dropped 0 bases, with 8 bases sitting between them. Germline assignment: CDR1 MNHEY and CDR2 SVGEGT. This CDR3 has 14 amino acids. CDR3 coding DNA: TGTGCCAGCAGTCCGGCTAAAGCCAAAAACATTCAGTACTTC. Encoded protein: CASSPAKAKNIQYF.